This paragraph covers one T cell receptor beta chain sequence. Its antigen remains unidentified. The CDR3 spans 18 residues. Germline assignment: CDR1 MNHEY and CDR2 SMNVEV (reference sequence). V was cut by 7 bases and J by 2 bases, with 25 bases left in between. PCR was performed using 60 Vbeta and 13 Jbeta primers. The method was immunoSEQ multiplex PCR; TCRdb's version includes in-frame clones alone and lacks a portion of them. This sample yields some 120,000 clones, of which 60% to 75% are seen a single time; nearly 3% belongs to the top ten. The sample originates from a study of cytomegalovirus exposure and HLA in healthy donors. Findings and limits, study-wide: In a later analysis, most CMV-associated TCR beta chains appeared HLA-restricted.

The TCR originated in a woman between 40 and 55 years old in good health and CMV-seropositive. Sequenced sample: PBMCs. J is TRBJ2-3 and V is TRBV27; unclear D gene. DNA for the CDR3: TGTGCCAGCACCAAACTACCCGAGGTTAACCGCCCCACAGATACGCAGTATTTT. Translation gives CASTKLPEVNRPTDTQYF.